This section outlines one T cell receptor (beta chain) sequence together with its context. What it binds is not known. The sample is drawn from a study of regulatory T cells in long-lasting Graves disease. Study-wide points: Persistent cases favored TRBV28, TRBJ1-2 and TRBJ2-5.

Time point described: newly diagnosed GD, antithyroid drugs for less than 3 months. Construction of the TCR library relied on RNA isolated from PBMCs. Trimming removed 4 bases from V and 1 base from J, with 12 bases in between. Germline V lookup: CDR1 MGHRA, CDR2 YSYEKL. There are 15 residues in the CDR3. Libraries of TCR beta came from iRepertoire HTBI primers plus Arm-PCR of CDR3 regions. TCRdb used MiXCR to reprocess the multiplex PCR reads, holding one entry per CDR3 protein. Counted here are more than 300,000 distinct CDR3 sequences, roughly 16% occurring once; the ten biggest clones make up 20% to 25%.

This clonotype was obtained from a female donor with Graves disease. J is TRBJ2-3 and V is TRBV4-1, with D hard to call. The input for sequencing was peripheral blood mononuclear cells (PBMCs), taken at new diagnosis, from a patient treated with antithyroid drugs. CDR3 loop: CASSPFGPGTDTQYF. CDR3 bases: TGCGCCAGCAGCCCTTTTGGACCGGGCACAGATACGCAGTATTTT.